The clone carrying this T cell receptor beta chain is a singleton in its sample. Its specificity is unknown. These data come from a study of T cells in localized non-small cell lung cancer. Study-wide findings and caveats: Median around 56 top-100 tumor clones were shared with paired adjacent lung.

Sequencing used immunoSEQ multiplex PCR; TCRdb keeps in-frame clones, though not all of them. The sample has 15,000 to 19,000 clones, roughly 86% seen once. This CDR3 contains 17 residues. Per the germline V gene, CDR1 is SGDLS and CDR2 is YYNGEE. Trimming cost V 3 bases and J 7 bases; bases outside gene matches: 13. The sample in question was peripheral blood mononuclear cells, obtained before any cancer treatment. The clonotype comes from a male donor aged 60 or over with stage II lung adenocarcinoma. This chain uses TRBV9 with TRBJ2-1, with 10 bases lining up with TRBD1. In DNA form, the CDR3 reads TGTGCCAGCAGCGCCTCAGGAGGGGGACAGGGGTTTAATGAGCAGTTCTTC. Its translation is CASSASGGGQGFNEQFF. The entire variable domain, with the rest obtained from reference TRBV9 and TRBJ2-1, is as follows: DSGVTQTPKHLITATGQRVTLRCSPRSGDLSVYWYQQSLDQGLQFLIQYYNGEERAKGNILERFSAQQFPDLHSELNLSSLELGDSALYFCASSASGGGQGFNEQFFGPGTRLTVL.